Below are 8 T cell receptor beta chains sequenced from a single sample in a study of blood T cell repertoires in COVID-19. The method was immunoSEQ multiplex PCR; TCRdb's version includes in-frame clones alone and lacks a portion of them. The sample yields about 250,000 clones, approximately 80% seen once. The specimen sequenced was peripheral blood. These receptors were obtained from a man older than 75 with acute or convalescent COVID-19.

V is TRBV15 and J is TRBJ2-1, with TRBD2 identical over 15 bases. V lost 1 base and J lost 13; bases outside the gene matches: 8. Germline CDR1 reads LNHNV; CDR2 reads YYDKDF (reference sequence). This CDR3 comprises 16 residues. CDR3 protein: CATSRGGLAGGIGQFF. The CDR3 DNA reads TGTGCCACCAGCAGAGGCGGACTAGCGGGAGGGATTGGACAGTTCTTC.

This chain uses TRBV27 with TRBJ2-1, with TRBD2 matching over 12 bases. Looked up from germline, CDR1 is MNHEY and CDR2 is SMNVEV (reference sequence). The CDR3 length is 16 residues. Trimming removed 4 bases from V and 4 bases from J; junction bases left unmatched: 5. CDR3 nucleotide sequence: TGTGCCAGCAGTTCGTCTAGCGGGAGGGGATACAATGAGCAGTTCTTC. It translates to CASSSSSGRGYNEQFF.

The rearrangement links TRBV7-3 to TRBJ2-1, with 9 bases matching TRBD2. CDR3 length: 17 amino acids. Germline loops: CDR1 SGHTA, CDR2 FQGTGA. The ends lost 6 bases at V and 1 base at J; junction bases unmatched: 10. The chain's CDR3 is CASSRYSGSGSYNEQFF. The DNA for the CDR3 is TGTGCCAGCAGTCGTTATAGCGGGAGTGGGTCCTACAATGAGCAGTTCTTC. The whole variable domain, remainder taken from reference TRBV7-3 and TRBJ2-1, is GAGVSQTPSNKVTEKGKYVELRCDPISGHTALYWYRQSLGQGPEFLIYFQGTGAADDSGLPNDRFFAVRPEGSVSTLKIQRTERGDSAVYLCASSRYSGSGSYNEQFFGPGTRLTVL.

The rearrangement joins TRBV5-1 to TRBJ2-5; the D gene is possibly TRBD1 (5 bases). CDR1 and CDR2 from the germline V gene are SGHRS and YFSETQ. This CDR3 is 16 amino acids long. V was shortened by 4 bases and J by 1 base, with 17 bases between the two germline ends. The CDR3 nucleotides read TGCGCCAGCAGCCTTACAGGCCACGGGCCCCAAGAGACCCAGTACTTC. Its protein product is CASSLTGHGPQETQYF.

The chain joins TRBV15 to TRBJ2-1, with D tentatively TRBD2 (6 bases). Per germline, CDR1 LNHNV and CDR2 YYDKDF (reference sequence). Trimming cost V 1 base and J 8 bases, with 15 bases left between them. This CDR3 is 15 amino acids long. The CDR3 region has the DNA TGTGCCACCAGCAGAGCGGGACTCCGGAGGGATGAGCAGTTCTTC. Translating gives CATSRAGLRRDEQFF.

The chain uses TRBV30 and TRBJ1-3, with D unclear. Germline loops: CDR1 GTSNPN, CDR2 SVGIG (reference sequence). With 4 bases removed from V and 0 bases from J, the gap between germline ends came to 10 bases. The CDR3 runs to 14 residues. CDR3 residues: CAWNLGISGNTIYF. The CDR3 nucleotides are TGTGCCTGGAACCTCGGGATCTCTGGAAACACCATATATTTT.

The rearrangement joins TRBV11-2 to TRBJ2-1; TRBD2 matches 8 bases. This CDR3 contains 13 residues. From germline, CDR1 is SGHAT and CDR2 FQNNGV. The V gene end was trimmed by 5 bases and the J gene end by 7 bases; junction bases not matched to a gene: 4. The CDR3 DNA sequence: TGTGCCAGCAGCCACGGGAGGGTAAATGAGCAGTTCTTC. Translation gives CASSHGRVNEQFF.

The chain links TRBV6-2 or TRBV6-3 to TRBJ1-1; the match to TRBD1 covers 9 bases. The CDR3 sequence is 14 residues long. Germline CDR1 reads MNHEY; CDR2 reads SVGEGT. The V gene end was trimmed by 4 bases and the J gene end by 1 base; junction bases not matched to a gene: 1. CDR3 protein: CASSSTGGNTEAFF. In DNA, the CDR3 is TGTGCCAGCAGTTCGACAGGGGGGAACACTGAAGCTTTCTTT.